The rows below give T cell receptor beta chains drawn from one sample of a study of OX40 agonist ivuxolimab in advanced cancers. Sequencing used immunoSEQ multiplex PCR; TCRdb keeps in-frame clones, though not all of them. The table records 70,000 to 95,000 clones, about 92% of them present only once. The specimen was CD4+ or CD8+ T cells sorted from blood, collected in a trial of the OX40 agonist ivuxolimab. The receptors shown here come from an adult with an advanced solid tumor such as melanoma, head and neck, liver or kidney cancer. Each CDR3 is given with its conserved first and last residue. The order of the fields is V gene, J gene, CDR3 protein.

v_gene: TRBV19; j_gene: TRBJ2-2; CDR3aa: CASRGGRANTGELFF
v_gene: TRBV4-1; j_gene: TRBJ2-7; CDR3aa: CASSQDPGGIYEQYF
v_gene: TRBV28; j_gene: TRBJ1-2; CDR3aa: CASRLSTGGRGVGYTF
v_gene: TRBV30; j_gene: TRBJ1-5; CDR3aa: CAWSVAGARQPQHF
v_gene: TRBV7-3; j_gene: TRBJ1-1; CDR3aa: CASSLRGRDTEAFF
v_gene: TRBV7-7; j_gene: TRBJ2-5; CDR3aa: CASSLGNQETQYF
v_gene: TRBV6-5; j_gene: TRBJ1-5; CDR3aa: CASSEVPGNQPQHF
v_gene: TRBV29-1; j_gene: TRBJ1-4; CDR3aa: CSVAGRDNEKLFF
v_gene: TRBV25-1; j_gene: TRBJ1-1; CDR3aa: CASRAREGATEAFF
v_gene: TRBV5-1; j_gene: TRBJ1-1; CDR3aa: CASRLTGNTEAFF
v_gene: TRBV6-1; j_gene: TRBJ1-5; CDR3aa: CASSWDQPQHF
v_gene: TRBV11-1; j_gene: TRBJ2-3; CDR3aa: CASRVAASRTDTQYF
v_gene: TRBV6-5; j_gene: TRBJ1-2; CDR3aa: CASSYSRTEINYGYTF
v_gene: TRBV5-1; j_gene: TRBJ1-4; CDR3aa: CASSAGGGEKLFF
v_gene: TRBV11-2; j_gene: TRBJ1-6; CDR3aa: CASSLDRPAKDNSPLHF
v_gene: TRBV6-1; j_gene: TRBJ1-5; CDR3aa: CASSERSRGQPQHF
v_gene: TRBV6-5; j_gene: TRBJ1-2; CDR3aa: CASSYSRQGSNYGYTF
v_gene: TRBV6-1; j_gene: TRBJ2-4; CDR3aa: CASSEEYRALAKNIQYF
v_gene: TRBV7-9; j_gene: TRBJ2-3; CDR3aa: CASSLRTAGTDTQYF
v_gene: TRBV6-6; j_gene: TRBJ2-1; CDR3aa: CASIIDQTTYNEQFF
v_gene: TRBV28; j_gene: TRBJ1-2; CDR3aa: CASSLVVGNGYTF
v_gene: TRBV6-5; j_gene: TRBJ2-3; CDR3aa: CASQPPGPLTDTQYF
v_gene: TRBV4-1; j_gene: TRBJ2-7; CDR3aa: CASSQEEYGYPSYEQYF
v_gene: TRBV7-7; j_gene: TRBJ2-3; CDR3aa: CASSSGTDWATDTQYF
v_gene: TRBV7-2; j_gene: TRBJ1-6; CDR3aa: CASSLTPGGQNSPLHF
v_gene: TRBV18; j_gene: TRBJ2-5; CDR3aa: CASSAGLAGAGEATQYF
v_gene: TRBV4-2; j_gene: TRBJ2-5; CDR3aa: CASSLGQALQETQYF
v_gene: TRBV5-8; j_gene: TRBJ1-6; CDR3aa: CASSLEYNSPLHF
v_gene: TRBV27; j_gene: TRBJ2-7; CDR3aa: CASVKQGRGGGEQYF
v_gene: TRBV18; j_gene: TRBJ1-1; CDR3aa: CASSPLGQGDTEAFF
v_gene: TRBV4-1; j_gene: TRBJ1-5; CDR3aa: CASSQGDRTTYSNQPQHF
v_gene: TRBV6-5; j_gene: TRBJ1-2; CDR3aa: CASIRGFSYTF
v_gene: TRBV7-9; j_gene: TRBJ1-2; CDR3aa: CASSRDGTGENYGYTF
v_gene: TRBV28; j_gene: TRBJ2-2; CDR3aa: CASSLSGQGAGELFF
v_gene: TRBV19; j_gene: TRBJ1-5; CDR3aa: CASIDRGYSNQPQHF
v_gene: TRBV5-1; j_gene: TRBJ2-2; CDR3aa: CASSSRTGGADTGELFF
v_gene: TRBV28; j_gene: TRBJ1-5; CDR3aa: CASMSGTGQPQHF
v_gene: TRBV19; j_gene: TRBJ1-5; CDR3aa: CASSIPGWQPQHF
v_gene: TRBV6-5; j_gene: TRBJ1-1; CDR3aa: CASSTTGVGTEAFF
v_gene: TRBV4-1; j_gene: TRBJ2-1; CDR3aa: CASSQAGTDYNEQFF
v_gene: TRBV5-8; j_gene: TRBJ1-5; CDR3aa: CASSLDRRVQPQHF
v_gene: TRBV9; j_gene: TRBJ2-1; CDR3aa: CASSVRDRQYNEQFF
v_gene: TRBV6-4; j_gene: TRBJ1-1; CDR3aa: CASSEAKGVEAFF